The 17 T cell receptor beta chains listed next were all sequenced from one sample in a study of human T cells and chemical hapten exposure. The time point is: patch test 1, 2 weeks after DPC sensitization. Specified treatment: therapeutic diphenylcyclopropenone sensitization with weekly scalp DPC. TCRdb analysed the RACE reads with MiXCR anew, one entry per CDR3 protein. The sample includes around 150,000 distinct CDR3 sequences, around 13% seen only once; the top ten take 1.7%. This specimen was whole blood, taken in connection with sensitization to the hapten diphenylcyclopropenone (DPC). Receptors originate from a woman in her twenties or thirties with alopecia areata. Some clones in this sample may be carry-over from other donors' samples.

This chain links TRBV7-9 with TRBJ2-5; D perhaps matches TRBD2 (8 bases). The CDR3 runs to 19 residues. CDR1 and CDR2 (germline): SEHNR, FQNEAQ (reference sequence). Trimming removed 5 bases at V and 5 bases at J, with 30 bases between. The CDR3 spells CASSGTGARLAGLVETQYF. Here the CDR3 DNA reads TGTGCCAGCAGCGGAACAGGGGCCCGGCTAGCGGGCTTAGTGGAGACCCAGTACTTC.

This clonotype has only a few counts. The chain uses TRBV12-3 or TRBV12-4 and TRBJ1-5; D might be TRBD1 (6 bases). The ends were cut back, 5 bases at V and 2 bases at J, with 13 bases in the middle. The CDR3 is 15 residues long. The CDR3 spells CASSKRGTGNQPQHF. CDR3 sequence (DNA): TGTGCCAGCAGTAAAAGGGGGACCGGCAATCAGCCCCAGCATTTT.

A few counts support this clonotype. V usage is TRBV28 and J usage is TRBJ2-7, with D uncertain. The CDR3 has 13 amino acids. The V gene lost 7 bases and the J gene lost 2 bases, with 12 bases spanning the gap. CDR1 and CDR2 (germline): MDHEN, SYDVKM. The CDR3 DNA reads TGTGCCAGCAATTTGGACCCGACCTACGAGCAGTACTTC. Translating gives CASNLDPTYEQYF.

The V call is TRBV11-2, the J call TRBJ2-2; D is perhaps TRBD1 or TRBD2 (5 bases each). The CDR3 covers 14 residues. With 5 bases removed from V and 4 bases from J, the gap between germline ends came to 11 bases. The germline V gene has CDR1 SGHAT and CDR2 FQNNGV. The CDR3 here is CASSRFGGTGELFF. CDR3 coding DNA: TGTGCCAGCAGCCGATTTGGGGGCACCGGGGAGCTGTTTTTT.

V gene TRBV7-3 combines with J gene TRBJ1-1, with D perhaps TRBD1 (5 bases). CDR3 size: 15 residues. Trimming shortened V by 6 bases and J by 4 bases, and 18 bases separated the two germline ends. Germline V gene sequence: CDR1 SGHTA, CDR2 FQGTGA. This CDR3 is CASSRIGGFGTEAFF. The CDR3 DNA reads TGTGCCAGCAGTCGCATCGGGGGATTTGGCACTGAAGCTTTCTTT.

The J gene is TRBJ1-5, the V gene TRBV28; tentative D call: TRBD1 (5 bases). CDR1 and CDR2 from the germline V gene are MDHEN and SYDVKM. The CDR3 sequence is 13 residues long. Trimming cost V 3 bases and J 7 bases, with 10 bases left between them. Written as DNA, the CDR3 is TGTGCCAGCAGTTTGATTCAGGGACAGCCCCAGCATTTT. Encoded protein: CASSLIQGQPQHF.

The rearrangement links TRBV6-5 to TRBJ1-1; TRBD1 matches at 7 bases. V dropped 6 bases and J dropped 5; count of bases not matched to a gene: 3. CDR1 is MNHEY and CDR2 is SVGAGI in the germline V gene. This CDR3 region has 12 residues. Written as DNA, the CDR3 is TGTGCCAGCAGGACAGGGAAAACTGAAGCTTTCTTT. Translated: CASRTGKTEAFF.

This clonotype was observed a handful of times. The V gene is TRBV10-3, the J gene TRBJ1-1, with D possibly TRBD1 on 5 matching bases. The V end lost 2 bases, the J end lost 1 base, and 17 bases lay between the germline ends. Germline V gene sequence: CDR1 ENHRY, CDR2 SYGVKD. CDR3 length: 17 amino acids. Here the CDR3 DNA reads TGTGCCATCAGTGAGGTTGGACTAGGGGAGGGGAACACTGAAGCTTTCTTT. This codes for CAISEVGLGEGNTEAFF.

This clonotype turned up a few times. The chain carries TRBV6-1 and TRBJ2-1; the D call may be TRBD1 or TRBD2 (5 bases each). The CDR3 sequence is 16 residues long. Germline loops: CDR1 MNHNS, CDR2 SASEGT. The V end lost 4 bases, the J end lost 8 bases, and 21 bases lay between the germline ends. CDR3 region: CASSVTTGPPTDEQFF. The CDR3 DNA reads as TGTGCCAGCAGTGTTACGACGGGACCGCCGACCGATGAGCAGTTCTTC.

The chain couples TRBV28 to TRBJ1-1; 12 bases are shared with TRBD1. CDR1 and CDR2 (germline): MDHEN, SYDVKM. CDR3 length: 17 residues. Trimming removed 6 bases from V and 0 bases from J; junction bases left unmatched: 8. The CDR3 region is CASSLPGQGAMNTEAFF. The CDR3 DNA follows: TGTGCCAGCAGCTTACCGGGACAGGGGGCGATGAACACTGAAGCTTTCTTT.

The chain joins TRBV18 to TRBJ2-7, with 7 bases fitting TRBD1. This CDR3 region has 15 residues. V was clipped by 2 bases and J by 3 bases; unmatched bases: 7. Per germline, CDR1 KGHSH and CDR2 LQKENI. The CDR3 loop reads CASSPYRDRYYEQYF. The DNA for the CDR3 is TGTGCCAGCTCACCATACCGGGACAGATACTACGAGCAGTACTTC.

This clonotype was picked up a small number of times. The chain uses TRBV14 and TRBJ2-2, with 7 bases aligning to TRBD1. The trim removed 4 bases at V and 7 bases at J, leaving 3 bases unmatched. The CDR3 is 13 residues long. In germline, CDR1 is SGHDN, CDR2 FVKESK. The CDR3 spells CASSPRTGGELFF. DNA for the CDR3: TGTGCCAGCAGCCCGCGGACAGGCGGGGAGCTGTTTTTT.

This clonotype appeared a few times. The chain couples TRBV20-1 to TRBJ2-3, with a tentative D call TRBD2 (5 bases). Trimming shortened V by 3 bases and J by 3 bases, and 13 bases separated the two germline ends. CDR1 is DFQATT and CDR2 is SNEGSKA in the germline V gene (reference sequence). The CDR3 runs 14 residues. The CDR3 coding sequence is TGCAGTGCTAGTCGGGGTTTTGGGACAGATACGCAGTATTTT. Protein sequence: CSASRGFGTDTQYF.

The table lists this clonotype with many counts. V usage is TRBV4-3 and J usage is TRBJ2-7, with 7 bases fitting TRBD2. This CDR3 comprises 16 residues. Trimming removed 0 bases from V and 5 bases from J; junction bases left unmatched: 10. CDR1 and CDR2 (germline): LGHNA, YSLEER. Here the CDR3 reads CASSQDLVGGTNEQYF. DNA of the CDR3: TGCGCCAGCAGCCAAGATCTGGTCGGGGGGACCAACGAGCAGTACTTC.

The V gene is TRBV7-9, the J gene TRBJ2-1; D unclear. CDR3 length equals 14 residues. The germline V gene has CDR1 SEHNR and CDR2 FQNEAQ (reference sequence). The V end lost 5 bases, the J end lost 8 bases, and 16 bases lay between the germline ends. The CDR3 nucleotides read TGTGCCAGCAGCCCCGCCCCAGTAATCCATGAGCAGTTCTTC. Amino acid sequence: CASSPAPVIHEQFF.

This clonotype has more than one count but fewer than ten. The chain joins TRBV27 to TRBJ2-1; no clear D. CDR3 size: 14 residues. V lost 6 bases and J lost 7, with 16 bases in between. Germline V CDR1 and CDR2: MNHEY, SMNVEV (reference sequence). The CDR3 region is CASRGVGVANEQFF. CDR3 nucleotides: TGTGCCAGCAGAGGCGTTGGGGTGGCTAATGAGCAGTTCTTC.

The V gene is TRBV27, the J gene TRBJ2-3; 8 bases fit TRBD2. Looked up from germline, CDR1 is MNHEY and CDR2 is SMNVEV (reference sequence). With V trimmed by 3 bases and J by 6 bases, 11 bases remained unmatched. This CDR3 comprises 16 residues. The CDR3 DNA follows: TGTGCCAGCAGTTTCCTAGCGGGTAATTTATATGATACGCAGTATTTT. It yields the protein CASSFLAGNLYDTQYF.